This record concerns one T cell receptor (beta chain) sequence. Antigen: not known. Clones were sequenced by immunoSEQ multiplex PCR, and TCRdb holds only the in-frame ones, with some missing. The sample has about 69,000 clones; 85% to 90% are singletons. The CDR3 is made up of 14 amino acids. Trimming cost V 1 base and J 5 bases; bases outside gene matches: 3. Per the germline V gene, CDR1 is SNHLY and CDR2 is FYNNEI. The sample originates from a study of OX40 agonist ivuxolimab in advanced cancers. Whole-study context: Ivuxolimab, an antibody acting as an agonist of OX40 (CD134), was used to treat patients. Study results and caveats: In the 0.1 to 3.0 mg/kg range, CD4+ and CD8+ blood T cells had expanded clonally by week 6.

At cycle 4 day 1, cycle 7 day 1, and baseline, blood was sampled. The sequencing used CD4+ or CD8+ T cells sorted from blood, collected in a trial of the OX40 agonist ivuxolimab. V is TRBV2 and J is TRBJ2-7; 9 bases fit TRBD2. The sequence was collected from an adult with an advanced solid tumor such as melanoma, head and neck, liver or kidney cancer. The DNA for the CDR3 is TGTGCCAGCAGTGAAGGCGGGAGGGAAGACGAGCAGTACTTC. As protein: CASSEGGREDEQYF.